These 7 T cell receptor beta chains were sequenced from one sample in a study of blood T cell repertoires in COVID-19. Repertoires were generated with immunoSEQ multiplex PCR, while TCRdb's copy carries only in-frame clones and drops some. This sample carries under 450,000 clones, about 89% of them seen once, and the ten largest clones take roughly 0.86%. Material for sequencing was PBMCs or T cells enriched from blood (not recorded which). The origin of the receptors is a woman between 40 and 55 years old who had been exposed to COVID-19.

On this clone itself: The identical CDR3 is also encoded by other nucleotide sequences in the sample. The genes are TRBV27 and TRBJ2-7, with 7 bases fitting TRBD2. The CDR3 has 13 residues. V was clipped by 3 bases and J by 3 bases; unmatched bases: 2. Germline CDR1 reads MNHEY; CDR2 reads SMNVEV (reference sequence). CDR3 sequence reads: CASSLTSSYEQYF. The CDR3 bases are TGTGCCAGCAGTTTGACTAGCAGCTACGAGCAGTACTTC.

The chain joins TRBV13 to TRBJ2-3; 10 bases are a match to TRBD2. V trimming: 6 bases; J trimming: 2 bases; junction bases outside the gene matches: 14. The CDR3 spans 18 residues. Looked up from germline, CDR1 is PRHDT and CDR2 is FYEKMQ (reference sequence). The CDR3 sequence: CASSREASGGDFTDTQYF. The CDR3 nucleotides are TGTGCCAGCAGTAGAGAGGCTAGCGGGGGCGATTTCACAGATACGCAGTATTTT. Based on the CDR3 plus reference TRBV13 and TRBJ2-3, the full variable domain is AAGVIQSPRHLIKEKRETATLKCYPIPRHDTVYWYQQGPGQDPQFLISFYEKMQSDKGSIPDRFSAQQFSDYHSELNMSSLELGDSALYFCASSREASGGDFTDTQYFGPGTRLTVL.

The genes are TRBV7-2 and TRBJ2-6; 9 bases are a match to TRBD2. Germline lookup yields CDR1 SGHTA and CDR2 FQGNSA. The CDR3 sequence is 19 residues long. The V and J ends lost 2 bases and 5 bases, in that order; junction bases with no gene match: 13. DNA of the CDR3: TGTGCCAGCAGCTTAATTCCGGCGGCGGGAGGGATCCGGGCCAACGTCCTGACTTTC. Protein product: CASSLIPAAGGIRANVLTF.

The chain carries TRBV25-1 and TRBJ1-2, with a weak D call TRBD1 (5 bases). Trimming left V 2 bases short and J 8 bases short, with 24 bases between. The CDR3 consists of 17 residues. Germline-derived CDR1 and CDR2 are MGHDK and SYGVNS. The CDR3 reads CASSEPGTREGLWGYTF. CDR3 in DNA: TGTGCCAGCAGTGAACCCGGGACGCGGGAAGGATTGTGGGGCTACACCTTC.

The rearrangement links TRBV5-4 to TRBJ1-2; 7 nucleotides match TRBD1. V lost 4 bases and J lost 5; bases outside the gene matches: 8. The germline V gene encodes CDR1 SGHNT and CDR2 YYREEE (reference sequence). The CDR3 consists of 14 residues. The CDR3 DNA sequence: TGTGCCAGCAGCGAGGATCAGGGGGAATATGGCTACACCTTC. This sequence encodes CASSEDQGEYGYTF.

The chain has TRBV19 and TRBJ1-2, with a weak D call TRBD1 (5 bases). Trimming took 5 bases from V and 3 from J, leaving 16 bases between them. Germline lookup yields CDR1 LNHDA and CDR2 SQIVND (reference sequence). CDR3 size: 15 residues. DNA of the CDR3: TGTGCCAGTAGTCCGGGGGTCAGGAGAGACTATGGCTACACCTTC. Its translation is CASSPGVRRDYGYTF.

V usage is TRBV5-6 and J usage is TRBJ1-1, with D perhaps TRBD1 (5 bases). Germline-derived CDR1 and CDR2 are SGHDT and YYEEEE. The V gene lost 4 bases and the J gene lost 3 bases, with 13 bases spanning the gap. The CDR3 length is 14 residues. The CDR3 DNA follows: TGTGCCAGCAGCCCGCGGGACCTGTACACTGAAGCTTTCTTT. As protein: CASSPRDLYTEAFF.